The rows below give T cell receptor beta chains drawn from one sample of a study of molecular identifiers for immune sequencing clone quantification. TCRdb recomputed calls from the PCR reads with MiXCR, one row per CDR3 protein. This sample carries roughly 630,000 distinct CDR3 sequences, roughly 23% of them seen once, and the ten largest clones take 0.75% to 0.8%. Input material: naive CD8+ T cells from blood, with Jurkat cell RNA spiked in. These receptor sequences come from a human donor in good health. Some libraries in this study had Jurkat cell RNA spiked in. Each CDR3 is given with its conserved first and last residue. Fields, in order: clone size, J gene, V gene, D gene, CDR3 DNA, CDR3 protein. A D gene is named only where the DNA matches it firmly. Size is stated for part of the rows, as once, few or many counts, or as a class when the clone is expanded.

size: -; J: TRBJ1-5; V: TRBV25-1; D: -; DNA: TGTGCCAGCAGTGAAAGGGGGGACCTCAATCAGCCCCCGCATTTT; CDR3: CASSERGDLNQPPHF
size: -; J: TRBJ2-7; V: TRBV4-1; D: TRBD1; DNA: TGCGCCAGCAGCCAAACGGGACAGGGTGGCTACGAGCAGTACTTC; CDR3: CASSQTGQGGYEQYF
size: many; J: TRBJ1-1; V: TRBV19; D: -; DNA: TGTGCCAGTAGTATAGTAGGGGGACACCCGAACACTGAAGCTTTCTTT; CDR3: CASSIVGGHPNTEAFF
size: -; J: TRBJ2-1; V: TRBV24-1; D: -; DNA: TGTGCCACCAGTGGTGGAGGGGAGGATGAGCGGTTCTTC; CDR3: CATSGGGEDERFF
size: once; J: TRBJ1-5; V: TRBV9; D: TRBD1; DNA: TGTGCCAGCAGCGCCTGGGACAGTTTCATGCAGCCCCAGCATTTT; CDR3: CASSAWDSFMQPQHF
size: -; J: TRBJ1-2; V: TRBV3-1; D: -; DNA: TGTGCCAGCAGCCAAGATGGGGTAATTGATTTGCGATGGGATTCTGGCTACACCTTC; CDR3: CASSQDGVIDLRWDSGYTF
size: -; J: TRBJ1-2; V: TRBV7-6; D: -; DNA: TGTGCCAGCAGCTTAGCGGGGGGCCAGGGCTACACCTTC; CDR3: CASSLAGGQGYTF
size: many; J: TRBJ2-7; V: TRBV3-1; D: TRBD1; DNA: TGTGCCAGCAGACAAGACAGGGCAGGCGGCTACGAGCAGTACTTC; CDR3: CASRQDRAGGYEQYF
size: few; J: TRBJ1-1; V: TRBV19; D: -; DNA: TGTGCCAGTAGTCCTATTGCAGGGGTCACTGAAGCTTTCTTT; CDR3: CASSPIAGVTEAFF
size: -; J: TRBJ1-5; V: TRBV12-3/TRBV12-4; D: -; DNA: TGTGCCAGCAGTCACCTGGGGGGGACTCAGCCCCAGCATTTT; CDR3: CASSHLGGTQPQHF
size: -; J: TRBJ2-7; V: TRBV5-5; D: TRBD2; DNA: TGTGCCAGCAGCTGGGGAGCGGGGGCGACCTACGAGCAGTACTTC; CDR3: CASSWGAGATYEQYF
size: many; J: TRBJ1-1; V: TRBV28; D: -; DNA: TGTGCCAGCAGTTTAATAAGGAGTGGCACTGAAGCTTTCTTT; CDR3: CASSLIRSGTEAFF
size: -; J: TRBJ2-5; V: TRBV5-8; D: TRBD2; DNA: TGTGCCAGCAGCTTTCTAGCGGGAGGGCCCCCCCAGTACTTC; CDR3: CASSFLAGGPPQYF
size: -; J: TRBJ1-3; V: TRBV6-9; D: -; DNA: TGTGCCAGCAGTTATCAAGGCCGCCGTGTACAAAGCTCTGGAAACACCATATATTTT; CDR3: CASSYQGRRVQSSGNTIYF
size: few; J: TRBJ2-2; V: TRBV9; D: -; DNA: TGTGCCAGCAGCGTAGAGGTCACCGGGGAGCTGTTTTTT; CDR3: CASSVEVTGELFF
size: -; J: TRBJ2-1; V: TRBV10-3; D: -; DNA: TGTGCCATCAGTGGCGGGGCGACCGACAATGAGCAGTTCTTC; CDR3: CAISGGATDNEQFF
size: many; J: TRBJ2-1; V: TRBV14; D: -; DNA: TGTGCCAGCAGCCCTAGCACTTACAATGAGCAGTTCTTC; CDR3: CASSPSTYNEQFF
size: -; J: TRBJ2-2; V: TRBV9; D: -; DNA: TGTGCCAGCAGCGATCCTATGGCCGGGGAGCTGTTTTTT; CDR3: CASSDPMAGELFF
size: many; J: TRBJ2-7; V: TRBV28; D: -; DNA: TGTGCCAGCAGTTTATACCGGCAGAGCTCCTACGAGCAGTACTTC; CDR3: CASSLYRQSSYEQYF
size: many; J: TRBJ2-6; V: TRBV12-3/TRBV12-4; D: -; DNA: TGTGCCAGCAGTGGATCCTCTGGGGCCAACGTCCTGACTTTC; CDR3: CASSGSSGANVLTF
size: -; J: TRBJ2-3; V: TRBV7-2; D: -; DNA: TGTGCCAGCAGCTTGACTAACGGGAACACAAATACGCAATATTTT; CDR3: CASSLTNGNTNTQYF
size: -; J: TRBJ2-3; V: TRBV12-5; D: -; DNA: TGTGCTAGTGGTTTTGGGGTTCACACAGATACGCAGTATTTT; CDR3: CASGFGVHTDTQYF
size: many; J: TRBJ2-5; V: TRBV12-3/TRBV12-4; D: -; DNA: TGTGCCAGCAGTCACCCCGGAGAGACCCAGTACTTC; CDR3: CASSHPGETQYF